Below, 32 T cell receptor beta chains from the same sample are listed, as sequenced in a study of cytomegalovirus exposure and HLA in healthy donors (dated by TCRdb to 2017 to 2019). The library was prepared using the immunoSEQ multiplex PCR assay. For the multiplex PCR, a mixture combining 60 forward primers for TCR Vbeta segments and 13 reverse primers for TCR Jbeta segments was used. TCRdb took over this immuneACCESS table, retaining in-frame rearrangements with V and J assigned. Such tables are incomplete; in checked studies, under half of the missing clones stem from an unresolved V gene, and the remainder is unexplained. The table for this sample shows about 40,000 clones. The ten largest clones add up to 7% to 9.5% of the sample. Sequencing was carried out using PBMCs. Receptor source: a man aged 40-49 years in good health and CMV-seropositive.

The V gene is TRBV10-3, the J gene TRBJ1-5; TRBD1 is a possible D gene (6 bases). The CDR3 sequence is 15 residues long. The V and J ends lost 3 bases and 6 bases respectively, with 15 bases between them. Looked up from germline, CDR1 is ENHRY and CDR2 is SYGVKD. This CDR3 reads CAISDFGGAIQPQHF. The CDR3 nucleotides read TGTGCCATCAGTGACTTCGGGGGGGCGATTCAGCCCCAGCATTTT.

V usage is TRBV28 and J usage is TRBJ2-2; D may be TRBD1 (6 bases). V was trimmed by 2 bases and J by 6 bases, leaving 16 bases between them. The CDR3 is 16 amino acids. Germline V CDR1 and CDR2: MDHEN, SYDVKM. The CDR3 bases are TGTGCCAGCAGTTTAGATCTGGGGGCGCGCGCCGGGGAGCTGTTTTTT. The encoded protein is CASSLDLGARAGELFF.

V is TRBV5-1 and J is TRBJ1-1; tentative D call: TRBD1 (5 bases). Looked up from germline, CDR1 is SGHRS and CDR2 is YFSETQ. CDR3 length equals 13 residues. Trimming stripped 4 bases from V and 2 bases from J, with 9 bases between. The CDR3 sequence is CASSQQDNTEAFF. The CDR3 DNA reads TGCGCCAGCAGCCAACAGGATAACACTGAAGCTTTCTTT.

This chain links TRBV28 with TRBJ1-6; D possibly corresponds to TRBD1 (6 bases). The V and J ends lost 7 bases and 13 bases respectively, with 17 bases between them. This CDR3 is built from 13 residues. Germline assignment: CDR1 MDHEN and CDR2 SYDVKM. CDR3 sequence: CASTSRGGIPLHF. The CDR3 nucleotides are TGTGCCAGCACCTCGAGGGGGGGTATTCCCCTCCACTTT.

The chain recombines TRBV4-3 with TRBJ1-1; unclear D gene. Germline lookup yields CDR1 LGHNA and CDR2 YSLEER. The V end was cut by 1 base, the J end by 2 bases, with 11 bases between. The CDR3 is made up of 15 amino acids. The DNA of the CDR3 is TGCGCCAGCAGCCAAGTGGCGCGGCTTAACACTGAAGCTTTCTTT. This codes for CASSQVARLNTEAFF.

For the CDR3, the DNA is TGTGCCAGCAGCTTTAGCGGAGACAATGAGCAGTTCTTC. Protein: CASSFSGDNEQFF. J is TRBJ2-1 and V is TRBV7-6; TRBD2 is a possible D gene (6 bases). CDR1 and CDR2 (germline): SGHVS, FNYEAQ. The CDR3 length is 13 residues. The germline V and J ends were trimmed by 3 bases and 5 bases, with 8 bases remaining between them.

On this clone: Its ends do not fully match the called genes, so a read error is possible. The V call is TRBV7-7, the J call TRBJ2-1, with D possibly matching TRBD2 (5 bases). The germline V gene has CDR1 SSHAT and CDR2 FNYEAQ (reference sequence). CDR3 length: 14 amino acids. The CDR3 DNA reads TGTGCTAGCAGCCGAGGGTATAGGGACAATGAGCAGTTCTTC. Its protein is CASSRGYRDNEQFF. The variable domain in full, completed from reference TRBV7-7 and TRBJ2-1, reads GAGVSQSPRYKVTKRGQDVTLRCDPISSHATLYWYQQALGQGPEFLTYFNYEAQPDKSGLPSDRFSAERPEGSISTLTIQRTEQRDSAMYRCASSRGYRDNEQFFGPGTRLTVL.

CDR3 in amino acids: CASSPGQGRAYEQYF. The CDR3 region has the DNA TGTGCCAGCAGCCCGGGACAGGGTCGGGCTTACGAGCAGTACTTC. This chain links TRBV7-9 with TRBJ2-7; 9 nucleotides align to TRBD1. CDR3 length: 15 residues. The trim removed 5 bases at V and 4 bases at J, leaving 9 bases unmatched. Germline CDR1 reads SEHNR; CDR2 reads FQNEAQ (reference sequence).

The J gene is TRBJ2-1, the V gene TRBV4-1; the D is unclear. Germline V gene sequence: CDR1 MGHRA, CDR2 YSYEKL. The CDR3 contains 15 residues. The V end was cut by 0 bases, the J end by 6 bases, with 12 bases between. DNA for the CDR3: TGCGCCAGCAGCCAAGATCTTCAGCGAAGCAATGAGCAGTTCTTC. Translating gives CASSQDLQRSNEQFF.

V and J are TRBV7-9 and TRBJ2-2; 10 bases line up with TRBD2. The CDR3 is 16 residues long. In germline, CDR1 is SEHNR, CDR2 FQNEAQ (reference sequence). V lost 6 bases and J lost 6; bases outside the gene matches: 10. The CDR3 nucleotides are TGTGCCAGCAGTACGACCGGGACTAGCGTCCCCGGGGAGCTGTTTTTT. Residues: CASSTTGTSVPGELFF.

The CDR3 DNA reads TGTGCCAGCAGCCCCGGACTGTCCTATAATTCACCCCTCCACTTT. Translated, it gives CASSPGLSYNSPLHF. J is TRBJ1-6 and V is TRBV6-5; D remains unclear. Germline CDR1 and CDR2: MNHEY and SVGAGI. Trimming shortened V by 6 bases and J by 1 base, and 10 bases separated the two germline ends. This CDR3 is built from 15 residues.

The chain carries TRBV5-1 and TRBJ2-1; 7 nucleotides align to TRBD1. The CDR3 length is 14 residues. Losses at the gene ends were 3 bases for V and 2 bases for J; bases not matched to a gene: 2. Germline V gives CDR1 SGHRS, CDR2 YFSETQ. CDR3 loop: CASSSGQAYNEQFF. CDR3 DNA: TGCGCCAGCAGCTCCGGACAGGCCTACAATGAGCAGTTCTTC.

The genes are TRBV5-4 and TRBJ2-2, with TRBD1 matching 8 bases. The CDR3 covers 15 residues. Trimming removed 1 base from V and 4 bases from J; junction bases left unmatched: 3. The germline CDR1 and CDR2 sequences are SGHNT and YYREEE (reference sequence). This CDR3 is CASSLPTGVTGELFF. The CDR3 DNA reads TGTGCCAGCAGCTTGCCGACAGGGGTCACCGGGGAGCTGTTTTTT.

The chain uses TRBV11-2 and TRBJ2-1, with D unclear. Germline V gene sequence: CDR1 SGHAT, CDR2 FQNNGV. Trimming removed 1 base from V and 4 bases from J, with 5 bases in between. The CDR3 covers 13 residues. CDR3 sequence (DNA): TGTGCCAGCAGCTTAGCCCAGTACAATGAGCAGTTCTTC. This translates into CASSLAQYNEQFF. Full variable domain (outside the CDR3, taken from reference TRBV11-2 and TRBJ2-1): EAGVAQSPRYKIIEKRQSVAFWCNPISGHATLYWYQQILGQGPKLLIQFQNNGVVDDSQLPKDRFSAERLKGVDSTLKIQPAKLEDSAVYLCASSLAQYNEQFFGPGTRLTVL.

The chain uses TRBV11-2 and TRBJ2-3; 13 nucleotides agree with TRBD2. The CDR3 totals 16 residues. J gave up 4 bases and V 1 base, and 2 bases lay outside the gene matches. Per germline, CDR1 SGHAT and CDR2 FQNNGV. In DNA, the CDR3 is TGTGCCAGCAGCTTAGGACTAGCGGGAGGTGCAGATACGCAGTATTTT. It translates to CASSLGLAGGADTQYF.

The CDR3 here is CASHRRGTDKSSYNEQFF. CDR3 DNA sequence: TGTGCCAGCCATCGGAGGGGGACAGACAAAAGCTCCTACAATGAGCAGTTCTTC. The V and J genes are TRBV5-6 and TRBJ2-1, with a possible D match to TRBD1 (7 bases). The CDR3 spans 18 residues. Germline CDR1 is SGHDT and CDR2 is YYEEEE. The V end lost 7 bases, the J end lost 0 bases, and 23 bases lay between the germline ends.

The chain joins TRBV7-2 to TRBJ1-5; weak D call: TRBD1 (5 bases). Germline assignment: CDR1 SGHTA and CDR2 FQGNSA. Trimming shortened V by 4 bases and J by 4 bases, and 14 bases separated the two germline ends. This CDR3 has 15 residues. The CDR3 loop is CASSSLQGNNQPQHF. In DNA form, the CDR3 reads TGTGCCAGCAGCTCTCTTCAGGGAAATAATCAGCCCCAGCATTTT.

This chain links TRBV5-1 with TRBJ2-5; D gene ambiguous. The J call is doubtful: the DNA matches TRBJ2-7 better. This CDR3 spans 14 amino acids. Looked up from germline, CDR1 is SGHRS and CDR2 is YFSETQ. For the CDR3, the DNA is TGCGCCAGCAGCTTGGGTCCTAGCTCCTACGAGCAGTACTTC. Its protein is CASSLGPSSYEQYF.

The CDR3, as DNA: TGTGCCAGCAGTGGGGACGGCGGGAGCTACTCCTACGAGCAGTACTTC. It is translated as CASSGDGGSYSYEQYF. This chain uses TRBV27 with TRBJ2-7; 7 bases align to TRBD2. Per germline, CDR1 MNHEY and CDR2 SMNVEV (reference sequence). The CDR3 covers 16 residues. V gave up 5 bases and J gave up 0 bases; unmatched junction bases: 10.

The chain is built from TRBV5-5 and TRBJ2-1; D is perhaps TRBD2 (6 bases). Germline loops: CDR1 SGHKS, CDR2 YYEKEE (reference sequence). The CDR3 length is 18 residues. The germline V and J ends were trimmed by 0 bases and 4 bases, with 20 bases remaining between them. The DNA for the CDR3 is TGTGCCAGCAGCTTGGCCTCGGTGGCCAGCGGGTCGTACAATGAGCAGTTCTTC. The encoded protein is CASSLASVASGSYNEQFF.

The CDR3 DNA is TGTGCCTCCAGGCGGGACGCAGCCTACGAGCAGTACTTC. It codes for CASRRDAAYEQYF. This sequence joins TRBV10-3 and TRBJ2-5; D possibly corresponds to TRBD2 (6 bases). TRBJ2-7 matches the DNA end more closely, so the J call is doubtful. CDR1 is ENHRY and CDR2 is SYGVKD in the germline V gene. The CDR3 spans 13 residues.

This chain links TRBV27 with TRBJ1-1; TRBD1 agrees at 9 bases. This CDR3 is 14 amino acids long. V gave up 0 bases and J gave up 11 bases; unmatched junction bases: 7. Germline-derived CDR1 and CDR2 are MNHEY and SMNVEV (reference sequence). The CDR3 is CASSLSGTGTDAFF. The CDR3 DNA reads as TGTGCCAGCAGTTTATCGGGGACAGGGACAGATGCTTTCTTT.

The gene calls are TRBV19 and TRBJ2-1; 13 bases map to TRBD2. The trim removed 5 bases at V and 4 bases at J, leaving 11 bases unmatched. Germline V gene sequence: CDR1 LNHDA, CDR2 SQIVND (reference sequence). This CDR3 contains 18 residues. The CDR3 DNA sequence: TGTGCCAGTAGTTCTCACAGGACTAGCGGGAGACGGTACAATGAGCAGTTCTTC. It codes for CASSSHRTSGRRYNEQFF.

The V and J genes are TRBV15 and TRBJ2-5; 7 nucleotides match TRBD2. The CDR3 runs 14 residues. V shed 5 bases and J 5 bases; nucleotides not matched to a gene: 8. The germline CDR1 and CDR2 sequences are LNHNV and YYDKDF (reference sequence). For the CDR3, the DNA is TGTGCCACCAGCTCTCGGGGGGACGGTGAGACCCAGTACTTC. This gives the protein CATSSRGDGETQYF.

The chain joins TRBV15 to TRBJ1-2; 8 bases line up with TRBD1. Losses at the gene ends were 0 bases for V and 6 bases for J; bases not matched to a gene: 6. In germline, CDR1 is LNHNV, CDR2 YYDKDF (reference sequence). CDR3 length: 15 residues. The CDR3 DNA is TGTGCCACCAGCAGAGATCCAGGGGGCTGGGATGGCTACACCTTC. Encoded protein: CATSRDPGGWDGYTF.

The rearrangement joins TRBV30 to TRBJ2-1, with TRBD2 identical over 9 bases. J lost 12 bases, V lost 2 bases, and 11 bases had no gene match. Germline values: CDR1 GTSNPN, CDR2 SVGIG (reference sequence). This CDR3 spans 14 amino acids. CDR3 amino acids: CAWSSSGSTIGQFF. CDR3 coding DNA: TGTGCCTGGAGTAGTAGCGGGAGTACTATCGGGCAGTTCTTC.

This chain uses TRBV7-9 with TRBJ1-4; D possibly corresponds to TRBD1 (5 bases). V shed 4 bases and J shed 8 bases, with 20 bases lying between them. Looked up from germline, CDR1 is SEHNR and CDR2 is FQNEAQ (reference sequence). The CDR3 extends over 16 amino acids. CDR3 sequence reads: CASSSRATREGEKLFF. The CDR3 nucleotides are TGTGCCAGCAGCTCAAGGGCTACTAGGGAGGGGGAAAAACTGTTTTTT.

The V call is TRBV6-6, the J call TRBJ1-1; TRBD1 matches 7 bases. This CDR3 has 12 amino acids. V gave up 2 bases and J gave up 6 bases; unmatched junction bases: 0. The germline V gene has CDR1 MNHNY and CDR2 SVGAGI (reference sequence). CDR3 in amino acids: CASSYDRAEAFF. CDR3 bases: TGTGCCAGCAGTTACGACAGGGCTGAAGCTTTCTTT.

The V gene is TRBV19, the J gene TRBJ2-5, with D perhaps TRBD1 (6 bases). The germline gives CDR1 LNHDA, CDR2 SQIVND (reference sequence). V was clipped by 7 bases and J by 7 bases, with 25 bases between them. This CDR3 is 16 amino acids long. DNA of the CDR3: TGTGCCAGTATGGGGCGAGGTGCAGGGGAAAGTTGGACCCAGTACTTC. Translating it yields CASMGRGAGESWTQYF.

The chain links TRBV11-3 to TRBJ2-2, with 7 bases aligning to TRBD2. The CDR3 loop spans 15 amino acids. Germline assignment: CDR1 SGHNT and CDR2 YENEEA. Unmatched junction bases numbered 8, after V lost 5 bases and J lost 5 bases. The DNA for the CDR3 is TGTGCCAGCAGCGTGACTAGCCTTTGGACCGGGGAGCTGTTTTTT. Amino acids: CASSVTSLWTGELFF.

The chain uses TRBV27 and TRBJ1-1; D unresolved. V shed 2 bases and J shed 2 bases, with 12 bases lying between them. CDR1 and CDR2 from the germline V gene are MNHEY and SMNVEV (reference sequence). The CDR3 spans 15 residues. CDR3: CASSLVGGGNTEAFF. The DNA for the CDR3 is TGTGCCAGCAGTTTAGTCGGAGGAGGTAACACTGAAGCTTTCTTT.

The CDR3 nucleotides are TGTGCCAGTGCCCCGGGACAGGGTACCTATGGCTACACCTTC. Protein product: CASAPGQGTYGYTF. The rearrangement joins TRBV19 to TRBJ1-2; 9 bases agree with TRBD1. V shed 8 bases and J 4 bases; nucleotides not matched to a gene: 8. Per germline, CDR1 LNHDA and CDR2 SQIVND (reference sequence). The CDR3 totals 14 residues.